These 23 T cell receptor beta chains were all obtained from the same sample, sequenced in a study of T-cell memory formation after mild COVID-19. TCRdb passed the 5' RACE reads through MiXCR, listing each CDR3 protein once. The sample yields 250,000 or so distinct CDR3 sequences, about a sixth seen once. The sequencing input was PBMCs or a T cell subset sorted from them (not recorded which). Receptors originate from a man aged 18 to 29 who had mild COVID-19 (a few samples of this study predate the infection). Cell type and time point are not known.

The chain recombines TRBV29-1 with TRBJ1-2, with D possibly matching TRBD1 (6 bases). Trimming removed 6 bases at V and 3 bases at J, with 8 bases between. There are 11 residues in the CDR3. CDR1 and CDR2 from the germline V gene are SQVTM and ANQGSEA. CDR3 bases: TGCAGCGTAAACAGGGACTATGGCTACACCTTC. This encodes CSVNRDYGYTF.

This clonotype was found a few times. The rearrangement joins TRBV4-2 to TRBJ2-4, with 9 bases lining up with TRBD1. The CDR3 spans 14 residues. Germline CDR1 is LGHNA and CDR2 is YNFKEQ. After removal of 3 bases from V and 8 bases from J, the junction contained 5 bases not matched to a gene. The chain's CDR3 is CASSQGQGEDIQYF. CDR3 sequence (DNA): TGTGCCAGCAGCCAGGGACAGGGTGAAGACATTCAGTACTTC.

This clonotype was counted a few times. The CDR3 DNA reads as TGCGCCAGCAGCCCGGATGAACGGGGCGTCGCTGGGGCCAACGTCCTGACTTTC. Translated, it gives CASSPDERGVAGANVLTF. V gene TRBV5-1 combines with J gene TRBJ2-6, with D possibly called TRBD1 or TRBD2 (5 bases each). Trimming shortened V by 4 bases and J by 2 bases, and 19 bases separated the two germline ends. This CDR3 has 18 amino acids. Germline V gene data show CDR1 as SGHRS and CDR2 as YFSETQ.

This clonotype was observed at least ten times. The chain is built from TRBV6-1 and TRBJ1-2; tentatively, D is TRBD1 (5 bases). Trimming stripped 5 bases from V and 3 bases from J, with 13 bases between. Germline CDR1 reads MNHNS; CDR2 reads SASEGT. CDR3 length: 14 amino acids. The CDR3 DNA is TGTGCCAGCAGTAGCCAGGGCAGCTACTATGGCTACACCTTC. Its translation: CASSSQGSYYGYTF.

Here the CDR3 reads CASSYSLRQLSSYEQYF. In nucleotides, the CDR3 is TGTGCCAGCAGTTACTCGCTCCGGCAGCTTAGCTCCTACGAGCAGTACTTC. The chain recombines TRBV6-5 with TRBJ2-7; D gene uncertain. Germline CDR1 MNHEY, CDR2 SVGAGI. Trimming left V 0 bases short and J 0 bases short, with 15 bases between. CDR3 length: 17 residues.

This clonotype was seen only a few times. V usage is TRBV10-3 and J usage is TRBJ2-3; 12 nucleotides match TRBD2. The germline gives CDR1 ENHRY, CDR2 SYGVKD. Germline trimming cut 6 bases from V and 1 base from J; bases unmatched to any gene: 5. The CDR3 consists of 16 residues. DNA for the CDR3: TGTGCCATCAGCGTACTAGCGGGGGGACGCACAGATACGCAGTATTTT. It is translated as CAISVLAGGRTDTQYF.

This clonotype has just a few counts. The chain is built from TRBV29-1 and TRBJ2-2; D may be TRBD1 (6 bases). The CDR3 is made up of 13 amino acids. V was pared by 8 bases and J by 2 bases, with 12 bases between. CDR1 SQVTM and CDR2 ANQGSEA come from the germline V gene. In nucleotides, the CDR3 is TGCAGCTATTACAGGGCCAACACCGGGGAGCTGTTTTTT. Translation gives CSYYRANTGELFF.

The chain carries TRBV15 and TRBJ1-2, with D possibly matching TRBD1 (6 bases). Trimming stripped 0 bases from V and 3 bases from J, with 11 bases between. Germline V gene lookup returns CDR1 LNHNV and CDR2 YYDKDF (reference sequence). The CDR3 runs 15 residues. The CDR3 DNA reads TGTGCCACCAGCAGAGAGGGGACACCCGACTATGGCTACACCTTC. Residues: CATSREGTPDYGYTF. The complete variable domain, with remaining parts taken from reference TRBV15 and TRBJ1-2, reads DAMVIQNPRYQVTQFGKPVTLSCSQTLNHNVMYWYQQKSSQAPKLLFHYYDKDFNNEADTPDNFQSRRPNTSFCFLDIRSPGLGDTAMYLCATSREGTPDYGYTFGSGTRLTVV.

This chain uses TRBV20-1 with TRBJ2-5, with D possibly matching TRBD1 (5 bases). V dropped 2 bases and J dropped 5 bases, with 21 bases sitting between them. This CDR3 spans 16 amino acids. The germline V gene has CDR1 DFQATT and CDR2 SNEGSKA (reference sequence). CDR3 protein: CSARLSGRVSGETQYF. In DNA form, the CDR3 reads TGCAGTGCTAGATTGTCGGGCAGGGTGTCCGGGGAGACCCAGTACTTC.

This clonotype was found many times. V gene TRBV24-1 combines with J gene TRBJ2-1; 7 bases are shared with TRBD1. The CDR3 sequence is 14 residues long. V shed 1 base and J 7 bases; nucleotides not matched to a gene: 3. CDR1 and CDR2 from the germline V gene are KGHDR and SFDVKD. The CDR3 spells CATSDLGRGNEQFF. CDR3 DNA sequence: TGTGCCACCAGTGATTTAGGCAGGGGGAATGAGCAGTTCTTC.

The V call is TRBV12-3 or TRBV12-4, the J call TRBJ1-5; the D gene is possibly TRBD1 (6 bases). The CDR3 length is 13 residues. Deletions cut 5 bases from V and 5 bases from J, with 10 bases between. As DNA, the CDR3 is TGTGCCAGCAGTCAGGGGTCGGATCAGCCCCAGCATTTT. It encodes CASSQGSDQPQHF.

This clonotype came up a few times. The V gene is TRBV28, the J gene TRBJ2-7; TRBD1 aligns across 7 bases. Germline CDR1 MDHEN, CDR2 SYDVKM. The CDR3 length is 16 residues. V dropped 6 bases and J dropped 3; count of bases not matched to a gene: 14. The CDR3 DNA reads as TGTGCCAGCAGAAAAAGACTAAGACAGGGCCGCTACGAGCAGTACGTC. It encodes CASRKRLRQGRYEQYV.

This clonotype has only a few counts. CDR3 in DNA: TGTGCCAGCACCCCCGGGACAGGGATGGACAATGAGCAGTTCTTC. Amino acid sequence: CASTPGTGMDNEQFF. The V call is TRBV12-3 or TRBV12-4, the J call TRBJ2-1, with 9 bases matching TRBD1. This CDR3 region has 15 residues. Unmatched junction bases numbered 9, after V lost 7 bases and J lost 5 bases.

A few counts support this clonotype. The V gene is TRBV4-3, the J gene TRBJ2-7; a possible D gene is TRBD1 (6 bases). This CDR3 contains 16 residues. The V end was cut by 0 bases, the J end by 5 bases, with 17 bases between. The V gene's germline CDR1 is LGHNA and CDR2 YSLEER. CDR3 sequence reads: CASSQEWTGEGDEQYF. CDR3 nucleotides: TGCGCCAGCAGCCAAGAATGGACCGGCGAGGGGGACGAGCAGTACTTC.

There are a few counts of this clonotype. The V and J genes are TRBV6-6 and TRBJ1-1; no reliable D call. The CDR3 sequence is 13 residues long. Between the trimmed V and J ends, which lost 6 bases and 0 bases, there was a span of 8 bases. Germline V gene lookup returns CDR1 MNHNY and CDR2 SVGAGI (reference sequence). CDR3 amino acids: CASSLSMNTEAFF. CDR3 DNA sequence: TGTGCCAGCAGCCTAAGTATGAACACTGAAGCTTTCTTT.

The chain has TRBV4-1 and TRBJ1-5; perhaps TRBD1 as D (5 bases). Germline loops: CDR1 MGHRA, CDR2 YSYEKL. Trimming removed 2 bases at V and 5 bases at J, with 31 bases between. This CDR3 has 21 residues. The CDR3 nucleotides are TGCGCCAGCAGCCAAAGGGAACCTTCTTCCTTCAGGGCGGAGAGGGATCAGCCCCAGCATTTT. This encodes CASSQREPSSFRAERDQPQHF.

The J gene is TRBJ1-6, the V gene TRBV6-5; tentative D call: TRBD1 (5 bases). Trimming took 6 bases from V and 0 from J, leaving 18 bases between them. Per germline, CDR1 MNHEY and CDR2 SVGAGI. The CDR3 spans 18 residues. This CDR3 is CASSPRGVEDSYNSPLHF. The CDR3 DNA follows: TGTGCCAGCAGCCCCCGGGGCGTGGAGGACTCCTATAATTCACCCCTCCACTTT.

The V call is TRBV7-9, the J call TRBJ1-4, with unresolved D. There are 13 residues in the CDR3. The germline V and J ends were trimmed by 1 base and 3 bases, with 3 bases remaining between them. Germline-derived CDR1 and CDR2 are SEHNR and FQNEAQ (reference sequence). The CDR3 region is CASSLDPNEKLFF. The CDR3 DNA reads TGTGCCAGCAGCTTAGATCCTAATGAAAAACTGTTTTTT.

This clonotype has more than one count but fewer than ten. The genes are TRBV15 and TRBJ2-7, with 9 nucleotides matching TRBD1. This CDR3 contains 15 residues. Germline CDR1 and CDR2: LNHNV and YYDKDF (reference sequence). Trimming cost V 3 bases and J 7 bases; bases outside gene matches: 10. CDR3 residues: CATSSGPGQGLEQYV. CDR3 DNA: TGTGCCACCAGCAGCGGACCGGGACAGGGTCTGGAGCAGTACGTC.

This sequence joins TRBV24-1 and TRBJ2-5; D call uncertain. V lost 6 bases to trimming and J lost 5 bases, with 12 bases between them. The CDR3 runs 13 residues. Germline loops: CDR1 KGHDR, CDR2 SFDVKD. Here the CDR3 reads CATSLGFGETQYF. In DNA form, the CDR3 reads TGTGCCACCAGTTTGGGTTTTGGGGAGACCCAGTACTTC.

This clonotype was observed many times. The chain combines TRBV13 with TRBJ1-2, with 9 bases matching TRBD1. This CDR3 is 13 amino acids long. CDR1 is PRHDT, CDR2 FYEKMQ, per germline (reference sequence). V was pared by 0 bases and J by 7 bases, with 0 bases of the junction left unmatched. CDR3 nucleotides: TGTGCCAGCAGCTTAGGGACAGGGGGTGGCTACACCTTC. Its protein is CASSLGTGGGYTF.

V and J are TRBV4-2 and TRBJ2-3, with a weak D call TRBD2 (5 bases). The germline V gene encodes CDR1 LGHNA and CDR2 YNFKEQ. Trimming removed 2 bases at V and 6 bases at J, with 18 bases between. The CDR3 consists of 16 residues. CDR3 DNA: TGTGCCAGCAGCCAAACCCCGGGGTGGGTTTCGGATACGCAGTATTTT. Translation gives CASSQTPGWVSDTQYF.

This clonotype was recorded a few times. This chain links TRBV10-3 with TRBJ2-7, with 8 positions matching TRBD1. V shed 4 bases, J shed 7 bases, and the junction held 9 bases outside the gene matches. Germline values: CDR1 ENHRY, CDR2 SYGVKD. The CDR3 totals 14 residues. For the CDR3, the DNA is TGTGCCATCAGTGGCAACAGGGGGACGGGGGAGCAGTACTTC. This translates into CAISGNRGTGEQYF.